This TCR beta chain is from a study of blood T cell repertoires in COVID-19. About the research overall: The study drew acute and convalescent COVID-19 samples from the United States, Italy and Spain.

The V gene's germline CDR1 is SGHNT and CDR2 YYREEE (reference sequence). V lost 2 bases and J lost 7, with 13 bases in between. CDR3 length: 13 residues. Original analysis: Reference gene primers were amplified, and this amplification served to estimate nucleated cell counts. TCRdb's table, derived via immunoSEQ multiplex PCR, lists solely in-frame clones and lacks some. That table gives V, J and clone size, and the DNA gave D and trimming. Among 200,000 to 250,000 clones listed, roughly 79% were seen once. The specimen sequenced was peripheral blood. The chain recombines TRBV5-4 with TRBJ2-7, with D possibly matching TRBD2 (5 bases). This clonotype was obtained from an elderly woman with acute or convalescent COVID-19. This CDR3 reads CASSFARAKEQYF. The CDR3 coding sequence is TGTGCCAGCAGCTTTGCGAGGGCCAAAGAGCAGTACTTC.